This record concerns one TCR beta chain sequence. Its antigen is unidentified. The sample comes from a study of shared clonotypes between healthy human individuals. Study-level results: The study found lower generation probabilities in non-shared clonotypes than in those shared by all four donors.

Deep-level assay runs were performed. The protocol was immunoSEQ multiplex PCR, while the TCRdb copy is restricted to in-frame clones and leaves out a portion. The sample holds around 700,000 clones; about 74% are singletons and the top ten take around 1.6%. Germline V gives CDR1 SGHNT, CDR2 YYREEE (reference sequence). The V gene lost 4 bases and the J gene lost 5 bases, with 14 bases spanning the gap. This CDR3 has 14 amino acids. What was sequenced was memory CD4+ T cells sorted from blood. Subset specified: CD45RA-negative fraction. This clonotype was sampled from a woman aged 30 to 39 in good health. The gene calls are TRBV5-4 and TRBJ2-3, with D tentatively TRBD2 (5 bases). The CDR3 loop reads CASSVLGGEDTQYF. In nucleotides, the CDR3 is TGTGCCAGCAGCGTCCTTGGAGGTGAAGATACGCAGTATTTT.